What follows describes a single T cell receptor beta chain. Its cognate antigen is unknown. The CDR3 extends over 15 amino acids. Germline CDR1 is SGHTA and CDR2 is FQGNSA. The trim removed 1 base at V and 4 bases at J, leaving 4 bases unmatched. This sample was taken from a study of cytomegalovirus exposure and HLA in healthy donors. For the study at large: The roughly 100 million unique TCR beta sequences, from 150 million to 200 million T cells, were found by an earlier analysis. Drawn from HLA-typed donors, 65 million to 100 million unique TCRs were held in an early data release. Study results and caveats: Later on, an analysis tied over 15,000 TCR beta sequences to HLA alleles at 0.05 false discovery rate.

As for the donors, each was a healthy bone marrow donor. 13 Jbeta primers and 60 Vbeta primers were used for the PCR. TCRdb keeps only in-frame clones here, not all; method: immunoSEQ multiplex PCR. The sample includes around 74,000 clones, around 78% seen only once; the top ten take about 3.5%. This TCR derives from a man aged 40-55 years in good health and CMV-seronegative. The sequenced material came from PBMCs. The V and J genes are TRBV7-2 and TRBJ2-3, with 8 bases lining up with TRBD2. DNA for the CDR3: TGTGCCAGCAGCTTAGTCGGGGGGGGCGCAGATACGCAGTATTTT. Translating gives CASSLVGGGADTQYF.